Below are 10 T cell receptor beta chains sequenced from a single sample in a study of OX40 agonist ivuxolimab in advanced cancers. The data were produced by immunoSEQ multiplex PCR, yet TCRdb's version contains in-frame clones alone and is incomplete. The sample contains approximately 44,000 clones, around 83% of which appear only once. The material was CD4+ or CD8+ T cells sorted from blood, obtained in a trial of the OX40 agonist ivuxolimab. Receptors were obtained from an adult with an advanced solid tumor such as melanoma, head and neck, liver or kidney cancer.

This sequence joins TRBV7-2 and TRBJ2-1; the D gene is possibly TRBD2 (5 bases). V was cut by 5 bases and J by 3 bases, with 20 bases left in between. Germline CDR1 and CDR2: SGHTA and FQGNSA. The CDR3 is 17 amino acids. CDR3 bases: TGTGCCAGCAGCCCGAGGGTTTGGAGGAGAAGCTACAATGAGCAGTTCTTC. This codes for CASSPRVWRRSYNEQFF.

V and J are TRBV27 and TRBJ2-1, with 12 positions matching TRBD2. Germline CDR1 is MNHEY and CDR2 is SMNVEV (reference sequence). This CDR3 spans 16 amino acids. Trimming cost V 4 bases and J 4 bases; bases outside gene matches: 5. The CDR3 spells CASSSWTSGVYNEQFF. Here the CDR3 DNA reads TGTGCCAGCAGTTCCTGGACTAGCGGGGTTTACAATGAGCAGTTCTTC.

Comment on this clone: At one end, the junction sequence differs from germline, possibly due to a read error. The CDR3 region has the DNA TGTGCCAGCAGTTTTACCGGGACTAGCGGGGGGGGAGTCTTC. It codes for CASSFTGTSGGGVF. V gene TRBV6-6 combines with J gene TRBJ2-1, with 16 bases identical to TRBD2. CDR3 length: 14 residues. The germline V gene has CDR1 MNHNY and CDR2 SVGAGI (reference sequence).

The rearrangement links TRBV4-1 to TRBJ2-1, with D possibly TRBD2 on 5 matching bases. The CDR3 runs to 14 residues. V lost 0 bases and J lost 2, with 5 bases in between. CDR1 and CDR2 (germline): MGHRA, YSYEKL. CDR3 sequence (DNA): TGCGCCAGCAGCCAAGAGGAGGCCTACAATGAGCAGTTCTTC. Translation gives CASSQEEAYNEQFF.

A few counts support this clone. CDR3 amino acids: CASSYTRQAGQPQHF. CDR3 coding DNA: TGTGCCAGCAGTTACACGCGACAGGCCGGTCAGCCCCAGCATTTT. The V call is TRBV6-6, the J call TRBJ1-5, with D tentatively TRBD1 (6 bases). CDR1 MNHNY and CDR2 SVGAGI come from the germline V gene (reference sequence). The V gene lost 2 bases and the J gene lost 6 bases, with 14 bases spanning the gap. The CDR3 is 15 residues long.

The V and J genes are TRBV6-1 and TRBJ1-2, with D hard to call. This CDR3 contains 13 residues. V dropped 7 bases and J dropped 4 bases, with 13 bases sitting between them. Germline values: CDR1 MNHNS, CDR2 SASEGT. CDR3 amino acids: CASKLALPYGYTF. The CDR3 DNA sequence: TGTGCCAGCAAGCTCGCTCTCCCCTATGGCTACACCTTC.

DNA for the CDR3: TGTGCCAGCAGCCTCCGGGGAAGCAATCAGCCCCAGCATTTT. This codes for CASSLRGSNQPQHF. The chain has TRBV2 and TRBJ1-5; D remains unclear. There are 14 residues in the CDR3. The V gene lost 6 bases and the J gene lost 1 base, with 10 bases spanning the gap. Germline lookup yields CDR1 SNHLY and CDR2 FYNNEI.

The chain is built from TRBV18 and TRBJ2-7, with D perhaps assigned TRBD1 or TRBD2 (6 bases each). V lost 3 bases, J lost 4 bases, and 10 bases lay in between. Germline assignment: CDR1 KGHSH and CDR2 LQKENI. This CDR3 has 13 amino acids. CDR3 coding DNA: TGTGCCAGCTCACCTCAGGGGAGGTACGAGCAGTACTTC. This translates into CASSPQGRYEQYF.

The rearrangement uses TRBV12-5 and TRBJ2-1; 12 bases are shared with TRBD2. Germline assignment: CDR1 LGHNT and CDR2 FRNRAP. V was pared by 2 bases and J by 2 bases, with 4 bases of the junction left unmatched. There are 17 residues in the CDR3. CDR3 DNA sequence: TGTGCTAGTGGTTTGATGACTAGCGGGAGTACCTACAATGAGCAGTTCTTC. Translating it yields CASGLMTSGSTYNEQFF. Based on the CDR3 plus reference TRBV12-5 and TRBJ2-1, the full variable domain is DARVTQTPRHKVTEMGQEVTMRCQPILGHNTVFWYRQTMMQGLELLAYFRNRAPLDDSGMPKDRFSAEMPDATLATLKIQPSEPRDSAVYFCASGLMTSGSTYNEQFFGPGTRLTVL.

The CDR3: CASSPPSGANEKLFF. In DNA, the CDR3 is TGTGCCAGCTCACCACCCTCAGGGGCCAATGAAAAACTGTTTTTT. The J gene is TRBJ1-4, the V gene TRBV18; D possibly corresponds to TRBD1 (6 bases). Germline loops: CDR1 KGHSH, CDR2 LQKENI. Trimming left V 0 bases short and J 5 bases short, with 10 bases between. This CDR3 has 15 residues.